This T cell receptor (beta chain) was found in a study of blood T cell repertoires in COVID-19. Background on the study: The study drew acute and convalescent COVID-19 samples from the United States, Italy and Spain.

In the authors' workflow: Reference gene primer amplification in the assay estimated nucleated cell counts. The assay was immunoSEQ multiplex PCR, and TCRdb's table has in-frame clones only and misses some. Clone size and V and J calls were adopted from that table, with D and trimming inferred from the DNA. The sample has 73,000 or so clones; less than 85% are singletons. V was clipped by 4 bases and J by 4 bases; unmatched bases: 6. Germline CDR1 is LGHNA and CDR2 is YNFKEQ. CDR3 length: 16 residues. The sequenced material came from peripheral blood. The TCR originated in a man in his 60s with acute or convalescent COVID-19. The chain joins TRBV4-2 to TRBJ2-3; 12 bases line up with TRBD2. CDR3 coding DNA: TGTGCCAGCAGCCGAACTAGCGGGGGGACCGCAGATACGCAGTATTTT. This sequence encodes CASSRTSGGTADTQYF.